This TCR beta chain was sequenced in a study of breast tumors, draining lymph nodes, adjacent tissues. Study-level results: Tumor repertoires ranked between lymph nodes and nontumor tissue in diversity, with V and J gene preferences. Luminal-like breast cancer showed significantly higher tumor–nontumor repertoire similarity than basal-like. The lymph node origin of tumor T cells was framed as consistent with a hypothesis, not demonstrated. Most tumor T cells seemingly derive from lymph node, then expand in tumor.

Concerning this clonotype: Antigen specificity is unknown. Without the conserved terminal phenylalanine or tryptophan, this CDR3 likely stems from a read error. Because the CDR3's place on the DNA is in doubt, the DNA is left out and the CDR3 is given as listed by TCRdb.

One entry per CDR3 protein results from TCRdb running MiXCR on the multiplex PCR reads. Of some 200,000 distinct CDR3 sequences listed, over 25% are singletons. The CDR3 has 9 amino acids, counting both end residues. CDR1 is SGHTS and CDR2 is YDEGEE in the germline V gene. The lymph nodes were axillary draining lymph nodes from breast cancer patients. The sequenced material came from axillary lymph node tissue. V usage is TRBV5-8 and J usage is TRBJ1-4; the listed D gene, TRBD1, was not tested against the DNA. This clonotype was sampled from a female donor with breast cancer. Some clones in this sample may be carry-over from other donors' samples. The CDR3 loop is CASSFTRSL.